The present T cell receptor (beta chain) was sequenced within a study of PD-1 blockade in classical Hodgkin lymphoma. Trimming took off 4 bases at V and 2 bases at J, with 13 bases between the two ends. The CDR3 is 15 amino acids. CDR1 and CDR2 (germline): SNHLY, FYNNEI. Stated time point: newly diagnosed, previously untreated cHL patient sample. Magnetic negative selection was used to purify CD4+ T cells from thawed PBMCs. Comparators were PBMCs taken from newly diagnosed, untreated classical Hodgkin lymphoma. Some clones are missing from TCRdb's copy, which holds only in-frame ones; the method was immunoSEQ multiplex PCR. The sample yields around 30,000 clones, roughly 89% seen once.

This TCR came from a human donor with classical Hodgkin lymphoma. Sequencing was carried out using CD4+ T cells from blood. The V call is TRBV2, the J call TRBJ2-3, with a weak D call TRBD2 (5 bases). DNA of the CDR3: TGTGCCAGCAGTGTAGAGGGAACCCTCACAGATACGCAGTATTTT. It translates to CASSVEGTLTDTQYF.